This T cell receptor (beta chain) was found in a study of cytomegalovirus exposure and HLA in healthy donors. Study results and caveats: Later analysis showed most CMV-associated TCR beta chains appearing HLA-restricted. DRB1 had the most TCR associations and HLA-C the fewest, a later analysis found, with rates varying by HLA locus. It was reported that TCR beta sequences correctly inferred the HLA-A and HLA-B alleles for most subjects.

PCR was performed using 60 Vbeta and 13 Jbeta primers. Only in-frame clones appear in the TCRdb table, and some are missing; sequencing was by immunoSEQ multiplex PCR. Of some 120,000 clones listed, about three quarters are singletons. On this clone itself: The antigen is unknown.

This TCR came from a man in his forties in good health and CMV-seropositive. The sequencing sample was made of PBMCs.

The CDR3 protein is CASSFSGQGALYTF. In DNA, the CDR3 is TGTGCCAGCAGTTTCTCAGGACAGGGGGCTTTGTACACCTTC. The J gene is TRBJ1-2, the V gene TRBV27; 11 bases agree with TRBD1. The CDR3 has 14 residues. Germline V gene sequence: CDR1 MNHEY, CDR2 SMNVEV (reference sequence). The V and J ends lost 3 bases and 11 bases, in that order; junction bases with no gene match: 8.